This T cell receptor beta chain was retrieved from a study of T-cell memory formation after mild COVID-19. MiXCR was run by TCRdb on the 5' RACE reads, yielding one entry per CDR3 protein. This repertoire shows 85,000 to 120,000 distinct CDR3 sequences, over 15% found once; its top ten account for 25% to 30%. V lost 4 bases and J lost 0, with 19 bases in between. CDR1 and CDR2 (germline): LGHNA, YNFKEQ. The CDR3 is 18 amino acids. Sequenced: PBMCs or a T cell subset sorted from them (not recorded which). The TCR was taken from an adult woman who had mild COVID-19 (a few samples of this study predate the infection). Cell type and time point are not known. This chain links TRBV4-2 with TRBJ1-5; perhaps TRBD1 as D (5 bases). Here the CDR3 reads CASSPGAPGRYSNQPQHF. As DNA, the CDR3 is TGTGCCAGCAGCCCCGGGGCTCCAGGGCGTTATAGCAATCAGCCCCAGCATTTT.